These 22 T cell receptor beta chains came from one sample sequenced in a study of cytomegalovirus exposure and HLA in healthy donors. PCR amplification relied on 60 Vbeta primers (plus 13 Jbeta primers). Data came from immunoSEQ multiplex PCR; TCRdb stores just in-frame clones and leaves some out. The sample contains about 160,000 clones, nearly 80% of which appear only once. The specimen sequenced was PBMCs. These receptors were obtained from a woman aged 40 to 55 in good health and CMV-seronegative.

The CDR3, as DNA: TGTGCCAGCAGTGAATCGGGACAAGGGATCTACGAGCAGTACTTC. Protein: CASSESGQGIYEQYF. The gene calls are TRBV6-1 and TRBJ2-7; D perhaps matches TRBD1 (6 bases). CDR1 and CDR2 (germline): MNHNS, SASEGT. Trimming stripped 2 bases from V and 3 bases from J, with 14 bases between. This CDR3 contains 15 residues.

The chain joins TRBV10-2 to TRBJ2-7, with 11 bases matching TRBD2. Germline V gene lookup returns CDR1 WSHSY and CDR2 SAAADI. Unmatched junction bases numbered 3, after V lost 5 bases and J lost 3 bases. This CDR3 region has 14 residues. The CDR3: CASSRSGGGYEQYF. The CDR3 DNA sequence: TGCGCCAGCAGTCGTAGCGGGGGGGGCTACGAGCAGTACTTC.

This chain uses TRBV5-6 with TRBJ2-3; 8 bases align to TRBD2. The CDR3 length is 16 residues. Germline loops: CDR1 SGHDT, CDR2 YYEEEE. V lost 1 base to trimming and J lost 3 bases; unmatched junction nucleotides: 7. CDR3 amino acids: CASSLFPAGDTDTQYF. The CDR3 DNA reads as TGTGCCAGCAGCTTGTTTCCAGCGGGGGATACAGATACGCAGTATTTT.

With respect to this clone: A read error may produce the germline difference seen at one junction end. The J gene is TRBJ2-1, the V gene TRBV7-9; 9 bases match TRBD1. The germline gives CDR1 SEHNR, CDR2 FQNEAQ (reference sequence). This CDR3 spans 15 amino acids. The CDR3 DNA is TGTTCCAGCGACGAGACAGGGGGCTCCTACAATGAGCAGTTCTTC. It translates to CSSDETGGSYNEQFF. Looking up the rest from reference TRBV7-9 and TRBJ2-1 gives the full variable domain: DTGVSQNPRHKITKRGQNVTFRCDPISEHNRLYWYRQTLGQGPEFLTYFQNEAQLEKSRLLSDRFSAERPKGSFSTLEIQRTEQGDSAMYLCSSDETGGSYNEQFFGPGTRLTVL.

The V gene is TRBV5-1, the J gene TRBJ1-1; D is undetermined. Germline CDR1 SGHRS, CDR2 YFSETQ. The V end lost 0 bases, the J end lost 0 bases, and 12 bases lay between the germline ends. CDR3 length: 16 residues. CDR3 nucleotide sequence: TGCGCCAGCAGCTTGGAATCGTCGCGGATGAACACTGAAGCTTTCTTT. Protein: CASSLESSRMNTEAFF. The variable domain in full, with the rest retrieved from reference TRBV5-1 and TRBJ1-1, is KAGVTQTPRYLIKTRGQQVTLSCSPISGHRSVSWYQQTPGQGLQFLFEYFSETQRNKGNFPGRFSGRQFSNSRSEMNVSTLELGDSALYLCASSLESSRMNTEAFFGQGTRLTVV.

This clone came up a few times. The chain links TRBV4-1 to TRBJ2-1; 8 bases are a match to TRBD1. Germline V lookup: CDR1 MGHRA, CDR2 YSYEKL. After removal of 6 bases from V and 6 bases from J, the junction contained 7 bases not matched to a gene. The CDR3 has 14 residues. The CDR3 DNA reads TGCGCCAGCAGACTGACAGGGGATCTCAATGAGCAGTTCTTC. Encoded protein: CASRLTGDLNEQFF.

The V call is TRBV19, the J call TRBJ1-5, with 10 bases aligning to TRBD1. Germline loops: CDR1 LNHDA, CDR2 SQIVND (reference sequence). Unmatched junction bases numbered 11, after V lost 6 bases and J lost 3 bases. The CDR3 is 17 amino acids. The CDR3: CASSKSTTGGFNQPQHF. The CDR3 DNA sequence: TGTGCCAGTAGCAAATCAACGACAGGGGGCTTCAATCAGCCCCAGCATTTT.

CDR3: CASSQGQGNSPLHF. CDR3 in DNA: TGCGCCAGCAGCCAGGGGCAGGGGAATTCACCCCTCCACTTT. The V call is TRBV5-1, the J call TRBJ1-6; D is possibly TRBD1 (6 bases). With 4 bases removed from V and 7 bases from J, the gap between germline ends came to 12 bases. Germline CDR1 and CDR2: SGHRS and YFSETQ. The CDR3 extends over 14 amino acids.

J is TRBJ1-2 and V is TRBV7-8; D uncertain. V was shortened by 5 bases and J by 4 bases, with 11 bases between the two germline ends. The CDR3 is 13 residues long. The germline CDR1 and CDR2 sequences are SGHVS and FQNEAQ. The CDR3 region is CASSNSGTYGYTF. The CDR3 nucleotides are TGTGCCAGCAGCAACTCAGGAACCTATGGCTACACCTTC.

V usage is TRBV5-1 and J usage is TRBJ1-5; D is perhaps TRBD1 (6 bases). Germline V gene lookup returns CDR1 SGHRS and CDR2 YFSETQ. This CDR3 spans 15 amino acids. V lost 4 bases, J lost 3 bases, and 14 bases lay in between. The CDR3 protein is CASSQLGQLNQPQHF. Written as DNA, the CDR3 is TGCGCCAGCAGCCAGCTGGGACAACTCAATCAGCCCCAGCATTTT. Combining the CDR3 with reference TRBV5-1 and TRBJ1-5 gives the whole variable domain KAGVTQTPRYLIKTRGQQVTLSCSPISGHRSVSWYQQTPGQGLQFLFEYFSETQRNKGNFPGRFSGRQFSNSRSEMNVSTLELGDSALYLCASSQLGQLNQPQHFGDGTRLSIL.

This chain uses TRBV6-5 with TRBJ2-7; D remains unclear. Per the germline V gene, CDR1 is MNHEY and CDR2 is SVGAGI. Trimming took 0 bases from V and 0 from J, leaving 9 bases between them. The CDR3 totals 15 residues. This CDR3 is CASSYSPGSSYEQYF. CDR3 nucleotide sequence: TGTGCCAGCAGTTACTCTCCAGGAAGCTCCTACGAGCAGTACTTC.

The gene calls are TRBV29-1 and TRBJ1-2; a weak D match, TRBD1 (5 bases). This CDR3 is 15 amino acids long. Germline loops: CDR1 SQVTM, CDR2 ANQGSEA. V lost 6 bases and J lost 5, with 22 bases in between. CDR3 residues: CSVEKRAGRIYGYTF. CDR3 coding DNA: TGCAGCGTCGAAAAAAGGGCAGGGAGGATATATGGCTACACCTTC.

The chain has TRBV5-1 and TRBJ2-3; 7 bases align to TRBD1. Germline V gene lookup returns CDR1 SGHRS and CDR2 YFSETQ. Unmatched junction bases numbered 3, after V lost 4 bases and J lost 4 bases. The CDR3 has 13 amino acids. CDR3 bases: TGCGCCAGCAGCCCGGGACAGTCAGATACGCAGTATTTT. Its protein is CASSPGQSDTQYF.

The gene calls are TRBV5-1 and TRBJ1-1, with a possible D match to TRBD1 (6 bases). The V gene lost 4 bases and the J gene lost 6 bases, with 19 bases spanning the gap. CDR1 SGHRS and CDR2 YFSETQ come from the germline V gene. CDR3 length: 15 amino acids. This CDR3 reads CASSPPGGGSAEAFF. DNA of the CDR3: TGCGCCAGCAGCCCCCCTGGGGGGGGCTCAGCTGAAGCTTTCTTT.

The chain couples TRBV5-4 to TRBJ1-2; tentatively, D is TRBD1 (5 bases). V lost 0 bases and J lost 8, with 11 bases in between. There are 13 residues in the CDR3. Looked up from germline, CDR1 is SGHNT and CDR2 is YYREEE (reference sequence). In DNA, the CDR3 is TGTGCCAGCAGCTTGGCCTCCGGGGGAGGCTACACCTTC. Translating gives CASSLASGGGYTF.

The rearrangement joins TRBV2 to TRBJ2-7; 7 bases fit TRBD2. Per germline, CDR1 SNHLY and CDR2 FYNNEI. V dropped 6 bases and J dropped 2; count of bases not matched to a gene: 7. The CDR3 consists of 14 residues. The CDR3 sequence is CASSLTGLAYEQYF. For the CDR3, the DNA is TGTGCCAGCAGCTTAACCGGACTAGCCTACGAGCAGTACTTC.

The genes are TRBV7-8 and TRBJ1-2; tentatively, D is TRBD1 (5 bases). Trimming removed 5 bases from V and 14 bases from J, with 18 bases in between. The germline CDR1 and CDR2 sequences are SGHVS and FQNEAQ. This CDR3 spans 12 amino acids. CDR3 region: CASSPRVGVRTF. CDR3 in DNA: TGTGCCAGCAGCCCCAGAGTAGGGGTTCGGACCTTC.

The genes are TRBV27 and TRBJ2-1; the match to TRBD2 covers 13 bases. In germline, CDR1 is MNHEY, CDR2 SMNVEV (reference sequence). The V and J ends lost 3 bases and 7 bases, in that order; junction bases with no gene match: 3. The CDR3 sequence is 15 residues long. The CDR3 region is CASSFTSGGGNEQFF. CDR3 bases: TGTGCCAGCAGTTTCACTAGCGGGGGGGGTAATGAGCAGTTCTTC.

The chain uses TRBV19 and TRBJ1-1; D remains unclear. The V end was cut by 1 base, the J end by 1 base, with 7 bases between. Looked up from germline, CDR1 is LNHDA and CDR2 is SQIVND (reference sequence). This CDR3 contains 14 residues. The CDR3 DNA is TGTGCCAGTAGTATAGCGACGGGGAACACTGAAGCTTTCTTT. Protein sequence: CASSIATGNTEAFF.

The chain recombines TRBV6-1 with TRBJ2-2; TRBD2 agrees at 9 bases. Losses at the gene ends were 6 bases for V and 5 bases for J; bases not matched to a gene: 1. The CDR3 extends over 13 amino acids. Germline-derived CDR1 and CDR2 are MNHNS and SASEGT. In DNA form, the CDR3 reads TGTGCCAGCAGGAGCGGGAGGACCGGGGAGCTGTTTTTT. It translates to CASRSGRTGELFF.

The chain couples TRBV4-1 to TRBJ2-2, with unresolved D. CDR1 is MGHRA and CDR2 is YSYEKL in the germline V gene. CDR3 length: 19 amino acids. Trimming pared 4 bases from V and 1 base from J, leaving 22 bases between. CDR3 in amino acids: CASSPTLGESKRNTGELFF. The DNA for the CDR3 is TGCGCCAGCAGCCCGACCCTAGGAGAGTCGAAGAGGAACACCGGGGAGCTGTTTTTT.

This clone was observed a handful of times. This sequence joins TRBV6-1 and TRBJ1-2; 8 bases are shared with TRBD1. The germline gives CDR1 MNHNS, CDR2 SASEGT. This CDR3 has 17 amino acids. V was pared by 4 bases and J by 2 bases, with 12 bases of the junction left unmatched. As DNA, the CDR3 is TGTGCCAGCAGTGTGGATCTTGGACAGGGAGCGAACTATGGCTACACCTTC. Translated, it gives CASSVDLGQGANYGYTF.